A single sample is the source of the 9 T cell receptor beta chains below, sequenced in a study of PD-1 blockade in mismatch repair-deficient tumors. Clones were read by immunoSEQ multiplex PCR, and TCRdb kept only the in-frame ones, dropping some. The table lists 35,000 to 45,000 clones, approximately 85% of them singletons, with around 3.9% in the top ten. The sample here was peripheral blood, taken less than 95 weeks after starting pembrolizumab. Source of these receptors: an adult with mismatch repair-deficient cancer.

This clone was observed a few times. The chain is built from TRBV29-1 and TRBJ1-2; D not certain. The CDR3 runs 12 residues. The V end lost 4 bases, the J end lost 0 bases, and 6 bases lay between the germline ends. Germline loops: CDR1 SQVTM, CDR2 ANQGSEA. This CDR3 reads CSVVGPNYGYTF. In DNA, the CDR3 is TGCAGCGTTGTCGGCCCTAACTATGGCTACACCTTC. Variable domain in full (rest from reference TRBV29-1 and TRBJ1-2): SAVISQKPSRDICQRGTSLTIQCQVDSQVTMMFWYRQQPGQSLTLIATANQGSEATYESGFVIDKFPISRPNLTFSTLTVSNMSPEDSSIYLCSVVGPNYGYTFGSGTRLTVV.

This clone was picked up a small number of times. The CDR3 loop is CASSLEDRSSYEQYF. DNA of the CDR3: TGTGCCAGCAGCCTCGAAGACCGGAGCTCCTACGAGCAGTACTTC. This chain joins TRBV9 and TRBJ2-7; no firm D call. With 4 bases removed from V and 0 bases from J, the gap between germline ends came to 14 bases. The CDR3 extends over 15 amino acids. Germline lookup yields CDR1 SGDLS and CDR2 YYNGEE. The full variable domain, with the rest looked up from reference TRBV9 and TRBJ2-7, is DSGVTQTPKHLITATGQRVTLRCSPRSGDLSVYWYQQSLDQGLQFLIQYYNGEERAKGNILERFSAQQFPDLHSELNLSSLELGDSALYFCASSLEDRSSYEQYFGPGTRLTVT.

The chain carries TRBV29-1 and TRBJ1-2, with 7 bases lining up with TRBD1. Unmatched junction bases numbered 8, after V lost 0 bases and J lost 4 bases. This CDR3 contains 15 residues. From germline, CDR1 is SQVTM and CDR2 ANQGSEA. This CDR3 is CSVEEEQGRTYGYTF. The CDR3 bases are TGCAGCGTTGAAGAAGAACAGGGGAGAACCTATGGCTACACCTTC.

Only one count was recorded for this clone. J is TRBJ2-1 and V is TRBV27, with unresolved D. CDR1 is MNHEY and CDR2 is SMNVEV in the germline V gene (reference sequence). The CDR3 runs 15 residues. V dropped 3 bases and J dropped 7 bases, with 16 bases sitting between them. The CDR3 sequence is CASSLAATLGNEQFF. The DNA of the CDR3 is TGTGCCAGCAGTTTGGCAGCGACCCTAGGGAATGAGCAGTTCTTC.

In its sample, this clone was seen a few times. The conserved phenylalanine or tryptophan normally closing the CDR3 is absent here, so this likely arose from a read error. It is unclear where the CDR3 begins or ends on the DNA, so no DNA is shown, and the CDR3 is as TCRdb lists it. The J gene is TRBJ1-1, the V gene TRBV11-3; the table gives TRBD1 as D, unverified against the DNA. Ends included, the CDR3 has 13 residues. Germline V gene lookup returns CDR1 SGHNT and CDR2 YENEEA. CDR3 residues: CASSLDSRTGVRI.

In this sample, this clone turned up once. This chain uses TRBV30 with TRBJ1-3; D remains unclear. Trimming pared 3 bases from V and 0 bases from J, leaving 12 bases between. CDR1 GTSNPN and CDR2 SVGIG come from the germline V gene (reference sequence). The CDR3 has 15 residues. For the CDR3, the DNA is TGTGCCTGGAGGAAGGACGGATACTCTGGAAACACCATATATTTT. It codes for CAWRKDGYSGNTIYF. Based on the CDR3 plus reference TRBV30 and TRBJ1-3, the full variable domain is SQTIHQWPATLVQPVGSPLSLECTVEGTSNPNLYWYRQAAGRGLQLLFYSVGIGQISSEVPQNLSASRPQDRQFILSSKKLLLSDSGFYLCAWRKDGYSGNTIYFGEGSWLTVV.

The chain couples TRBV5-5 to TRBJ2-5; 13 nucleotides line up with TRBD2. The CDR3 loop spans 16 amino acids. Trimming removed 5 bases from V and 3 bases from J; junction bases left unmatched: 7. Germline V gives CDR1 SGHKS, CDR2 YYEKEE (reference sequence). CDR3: CASRYTGLAGEETQYF. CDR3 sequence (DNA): TGTGCCAGCAGATACACCGGACTAGCGGGAGAAGAGACCCAGTACTTC.

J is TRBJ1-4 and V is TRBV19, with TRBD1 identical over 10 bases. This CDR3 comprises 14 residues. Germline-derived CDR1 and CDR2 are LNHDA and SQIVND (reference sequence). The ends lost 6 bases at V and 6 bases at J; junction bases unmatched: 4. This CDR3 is CASSTGTGDEKLFF. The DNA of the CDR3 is TGTGCCAGTAGCACCGGGACAGGGGATGAAAAACTGTTTTTT.

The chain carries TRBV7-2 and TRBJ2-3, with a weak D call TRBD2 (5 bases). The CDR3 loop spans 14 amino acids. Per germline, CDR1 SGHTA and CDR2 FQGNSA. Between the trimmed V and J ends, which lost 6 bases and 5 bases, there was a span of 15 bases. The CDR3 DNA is TGTGCCAGCAGATCCGGGGATGCCGGAGATACGCAGTATTTT. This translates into CASRSGDAGDTQYF.